The 10 T cell receptor beta chains reported below all come from one sample, sequenced in a study of blood T cell repertoires in COVID-19. TCRdb's copy holds only in-frame clones and misses some; the assay was immunoSEQ multiplex PCR. The table has around 19,000 clones, 70% to 90% seen once; the top ten hold roughly 6%. The sequenced material came from peripheral blood. The receptors come from a human donor in a cohort sampled during active COVID-19.

The chain recombines TRBV9 with TRBJ2-7, with D maybe TRBD1 (5 bases). This CDR3 has 14 amino acids. With 4 bases removed from V and 1 base from J, the gap between germline ends came to 12 bases. CDR1 is SGDLS, CDR2 YYNGEE, per germline. The CDR3 is CASSPRQSSYEQYF. CDR3 DNA: TGTGCCAGCAGCCCCCGACAGTCTTCCTACGAGCAGTACTTC.

The chain is built from TRBV5-1 and TRBJ1-2; tentatively, D is TRBD1 (6 bases). This CDR3 is built from 15 residues. Trimming removed 4 bases from V and 6 bases from J, with 19 bases in between. CDR1 is SGHRS and CDR2 is YFSETQ in the germline V gene. CDR3 loop: CASSGQGTKSDGYTF. DNA for the CDR3: TGCGCCAGCAGCGGCCAAGGGACAAAATCGGATGGCTACACCTTC.

The J gene is TRBJ2-1, the V gene TRBV27; TRBD2 aligns across 8 bases. Trimming took 6 bases from V and 0 from J; bases not matched to a gene: 4. Germline V CDR1 and CDR2: MNHEY, SMNVEV (reference sequence). This CDR3 is 15 amino acids long. The CDR3 bases are TGTGCCAGCAGGACTCTAGCGGGCTCCTACAATGAGCAGTTCTTC. This translates into CASRTLAGSYNEQFF.

V is TRBV7-9 and J is TRBJ2-2, with 8 bases that match TRBD1. The CDR3 is 16 amino acids. V lost 1 base and J lost 0; bases outside the gene matches: 1. Germline loops: CDR1 SEHNR, CDR2 FQNEAQ (reference sequence). CDR3 residues: CASSLGTGPNTGELFF. DNA for the CDR3: TGTGCCAGCAGCTTAGGGACAGGGCCGAACACCGGGGAGCTGTTTTTT.

V is TRBV24-1 and J is TRBJ2-1; D is possibly TRBD2 (6 bases). Germline V lookup: CDR1 KGHDR, CDR2 SFDVKD. Trimming stripped 4 bases from V and 3 bases from J, with 15 bases between. The CDR3 extends over 16 amino acids. CDR3 in amino acids: CATSEAGTEGYNEQFF. As DNA, the CDR3 is TGTGCCACCAGTGAAGCCGGGACGGAGGGCTACAATGAGCAGTTCTTC.

V usage is TRBV9 and J usage is TRBJ2-1; 10 bases align to TRBD1. There are 14 residues in the CDR3. After removal of 6 bases from V and 8 bases from J, the junction contained 8 bases not matched to a gene. Germline CDR1 is SGDLS and CDR2 is YYNGEE. CDR3 nucleotides: TGTGCCAGCACCCGAGGGGACAGGGGCCATGAGCAGTTCTTC. Amino acids: CASTRGDRGHEQFF. The variable domain in full, with the rest retrieved from reference TRBV9 and TRBJ2-1, is DSGVTQTPKHLITATGQRVTLRCSPRSGDLSVYWYQQSLDQGLQFLIQYYNGEERAKGNILERFSAQQFPDLHSELNLSSLELGDSALYFCASTRGDRGHEQFFGPGTRLTVL.

The rearrangement links TRBV7-9 to TRBJ2-1; TRBD2 is a possible D gene (5 bases). V was trimmed by 5 bases and J by 10 bases, leaving 15 bases between them. Germline-derived CDR1 and CDR2 are SEHNR and FQNEAQ (reference sequence). The CDR3 spans 13 residues. DNA of the CDR3: TGTGCCAGCAGCCCGATTGAAGGAGGAGAGCAGTTCTTC. The encoded protein is CASSPIEGGEQFF.

The chain couples TRBV2 to TRBJ1-1; TRBD1 agrees at 7 bases. The germline gives CDR1 SNHLY, CDR2 FYNNEI. The CDR3 has 13 residues. J gave up 7 bases and V 7 bases, and 9 bases lay outside the gene matches. The CDR3 sequence: CASNQGGAGEAFF. The CDR3, as DNA: TGTGCCAGCAATCAGGGGGGCGCAGGTGAAGCTTTCTTT.

CDR3 bases: TGCGCCAGCAGTACTAGCGGGACAACAGATACGCAGTATTTT. This gives the protein CASSTSGTTDTQYF. The chain links TRBV5-1 to TRBJ2-3; 10 positions agree with TRBD2. The germline CDR1 and CDR2 sequences are SGHRS and YFSETQ. The length of the CDR3 is 14 residues. With V trimmed by 5 bases and J by 3 bases, 3 bases remained unmatched.

This CDR3 is CASTRGQRGYTF. As DNA, the CDR3 is TGTGCCAGCACTAGGGGGCAGCGGGGCTACACCTTC. The chain uses TRBV12-3 or TRBV12-4 and TRBJ1-2; 7 nucleotides match TRBD1. This CDR3 comprises 12 residues. With V trimmed by 7 bases and J by 8 bases, 7 bases remained unmatched.